Sequencing of this T cell receptor (beta chain) was carried out in a study of cytomegalovirus exposure and HLA in healthy donors. Both 60 Vbeta primers and 13 Jbeta primers went into the PCR. Generated by immunoSEQ multiplex PCR, the TCRdb table keeps only in-frame clones and is missing some. There are about 94,000 clones in the sample; around four fifths occur only once, and 1.1% to 1.5% lies in the top ten. Details on this clone: Other DNA sequences within the sample encode an identical CDR3.

With 0 bases removed from V and 6 bases from J, the gap between germline ends came to 9 bases. Germline CDR1 SGHTA, CDR2 FQGNSA. CDR3 length: 14 amino acids. Sequencing was performed on PBMCs. The source of this sequence is a male donor in good health and CMV-seronegative. J is TRBJ1-5 and V is TRBV7-2, with a weak D call TRBD1 (5 bases). CDR3 nucleotides: TGTGCCAGCAGCTTAGCGAGCAGGGCTCAGCCCCAGCATTTT. Translation: CASSLASRAQPQHF.